This T cell receptor (beta chain) was observed in a study of shared clonotypes between healthy human individuals. Overall study context: Per donor, CD8 memory used one plate, CD8 naive used two, CD4 memory used three and CD4 naive used three. Overall study results and limits: The study's rarefaction showed incomplete sorted-subset sequencing despite large depth. Investigators expected sequencing depth to affect clonotype sharing among donors.

As regards this clone: The antigen is unknown.

V was pared by 2 bases and J by 2 bases, with 3 bases between. The CDR3 spans 12 residues. Germline-derived CDR1 and CDR2 are MDHEN and SYDVKM. CD8 cells classed as naive were CD45RO-negative and positively selected for CCR7, excluding terminally differentiated effector memory CD45RA+ cells. Donors, healthy HIV-negative adults, lacked recent acute infections or vaccinations. The table came from immunoSEQ multiplex PCR; TCRdb's copy has only in-frame clones and leaves some out. The top ten hold 1.7% of the sample, which has millions of clones, 93% seen once. The V call is TRBV28, the J call TRBJ2-5; unclear D gene. This TCR came from a man aged 18 to 30 in good health. Some clones in this sample may be carry-over from other donors' samples. The sample taken for sequencing was naive CD8+ T cells from PBMCs. The CDR3 loop reads CASSLRQETQYF. The DNA for the CDR3 is TGTGCCAGCAGTTTACGGCAAGAGACCCAGTACTTC. The complete variable domain, with remaining parts taken from reference TRBV28 and TRBJ2-5, reads DVKVTQSSRYLVKRTGEKVFLECVQDMDHENMFWYRQDPGLGLRLIYFSYDVKMKEKGDIPEGYSVSREKKERFSLILESASTNQTSMYLCASSLRQETQYFGPGTRLLVL.